Following are 32 T cell receptor beta chains from one sample sequenced in a study of blood T cell repertoires in COVID-19. Some clones are missing from TCRdb's copy, which holds only in-frame ones; the method was immunoSEQ multiplex PCR. The sample has 150,000 to 200,000 clones, 60% to 85% seen once. The sample comprised peripheral blood. The receptors come from a man in his fifties or sixties with acute or convalescent COVID-19.

The chain is built from TRBV19 and TRBJ2-7; 9 bases line up with TRBD1. V was clipped by 7 bases and J by 7 bases; unmatched bases: 8. The CDR3 has 13 residues. Germline lookup yields CDR1 LNHDA and CDR2 SQIVND (reference sequence). Here the CDR3 reads CASTGTGSLEQYF. The CDR3 region has the DNA TGTGCCAGTACCGGGACAGGGTCCTTGGAGCAGTACTTC. The entire variable domain, with the rest obtained from reference TRBV19 and TRBJ2-7, is as follows: DGGITQSPKYLFRKEGQNVTLSCEQNLNHDAMYWYRQDPGQGLRLIYYSQIVNDFQKGDIAEGYSVSREKKESFPLTVTSAQKNPTAFYLCASTGTGSLEQYFGPGTRLTVT.

The rearrangement uses TRBV5-1 and TRBJ2-1; 16 bases align to TRBD2. Germline trimming cut 3 bases from V and 9 bases from J; bases unmatched to any gene: 12. The CDR3 spans 18 residues. The V gene's germline CDR1 is SGHRS and CDR2 YFSETQ. This CDR3 is CASSSTTGTSGGAGEQFF. For the CDR3, the DNA is TGCGCCAGCAGCTCAACCACCGGGACTAGCGGGGGGGCGGGTGAGCAGTTCTTC.

This clone was observed a handful of times. The chain uses TRBV19 and TRBJ2-7, with a weak D call TRBD2 (6 bases). Germline lookup yields CDR1 LNHDA and CDR2 SQIVND (reference sequence). The CDR3 extends over 14 amino acids. The germline V and J ends were trimmed by 5 bases and 0 bases, with 11 bases remaining between them. The CDR3 DNA reads as TGTGCCAGTAGTCCTGACGGGAGCTCCTACGAGCAGTACTTC. As protein: CASSPDGSSYEQYF. Full variable domain (remainder filled in from reference TRBV19 and TRBJ2-7): DGGITQSPKYLFRKEGQNVTLSCEQNLNHDAMYWYRQDPGQGLRLIYYSQIVNDFQKGDIAEGYSVSREKKESFPLTVTSAQKNPTAFYLCASSPDGSSYEQYFGPGTRLTVT.

The chain recombines TRBV6-1 with TRBJ1-1; a possible D gene is TRBD1 (5 bases). The CDR3 contains 13 residues. Between the trimmed V and J ends, which lost 2 bases and 4 bases, there was a span of 8 bases. Germline lookup yields CDR1 MNHNS and CDR2 SASEGT. CDR3 loop: CASSETRATEAFF. CDR3 DNA: TGTGCCAGCAGTGAAACCAGGGCCACTGAAGCTTTCTTT.

The chain uses TRBV24-1 and TRBJ1-1; D gene ambiguous. Trimming removed 2 bases at V and 4 bases at J, with 7 bases between. The CDR3 sequence is 13 residues long. CDR1 is KGHDR, CDR2 SFDVKD, per germline. This chain's CDR3 is CATSDSGPTEAFF. In DNA form, the CDR3 reads TGTGCCACCAGTGATTCTGGGCCCACTGAAGCTTTCTTT.

The gene calls are TRBV11-2 and TRBJ1-1; possible D gene TRBD1, 6 bases. This CDR3 comprises 13 residues. V was shortened by 1 base and J by 5 bases, with 8 bases between the two germline ends. Germline values: CDR1 SGHAT, CDR2 FQNNGV. The CDR3 DNA reads as TGTGCCAGCAGCTTAGCAGGGGTAACTGAAGCTTTCTTT. It codes for CASSLAGVTEAFF. Drawing the rest from reference TRBV11-2 and TRBJ1-1, the complete variable domain is EAGVAQSPRYKIIEKRQSVAFWCNPISGHATLYWYQQILGQGPKLLIQFQNNGVVDDSQLPKDRFSAERLKGVDSTLKIQPAKLEDSAVYLCASSLAGVTEAFFGQGTRLTVV.

This chain uses TRBV11-2 with TRBJ2-5, with 13 bases identical to TRBD2. Germline CDR1 is SGHAT and CDR2 is FQNNGV. With V trimmed by 5 bases and J by 2 bases, 11 bases remained unmatched. This CDR3 region has 18 residues. In DNA form, the CDR3 reads TGTGCCAGCAGCCCTGGACTAGCGGGGGAGTACCGACAAGAGACCCAGTACTTC. This gives the protein CASSPGLAGEYRQETQYF.

This clone was observed at least ten times. V usage is TRBV30 and J usage is TRBJ2-5; 8 nucleotides align to TRBD2. Germline-derived CDR1 and CDR2 are GTSNPN and SVGIG (reference sequence). The junction had 6 bases not matched to a gene; V was cut back by 1 base and J by 2 bases. This CDR3 is built from 15 residues. The CDR3 DNA reads TGTGCCTGGAGTGCCCCCGGGGGGGGACAAGAGACCCAGTACTTC. Encoded protein: CAWSAPGGGQETQYF.

The chain recombines TRBV7-2 with TRBJ2-3; 9 bases line up with TRBD1. J gave up 3 bases and V 5 bases, and 9 bases lay outside the gene matches. Germline assignment: CDR1 SGHTA and CDR2 FQGNSA. The CDR3 covers 16 residues. CDR3 bases: TGTGCCAGCAGCCCCCCGGGACAGGGTTGGACAGATACGCAGTATTTT. This sequence encodes CASSPPGQGWTDTQYF.

The genes are TRBV27 and TRBJ2-3; 9 nucleotides line up with TRBD2. The germline gives CDR1 MNHEY, CDR2 SMNVEV (reference sequence). The junction had 12 bases not matched to a gene; V was cut back by 6 bases and J by 2 bases. The CDR3 totals 17 residues. In nucleotides, the CDR3 is TGTGCCAGCAGACGGAGCATAGCGGGGGTGTCCACAGATACGCAGTATTTT. It is translated as CASRRSIAGVSTDTQYF.

This chain connects TRBV7-9 to TRBJ2-2; D gene ambiguous. Germline CDR1 is SEHNR and CDR2 is FQNEAQ (reference sequence). This CDR3 is built from 10 residues. V lost 8 bases to trimming and J lost 10 bases, with 8 bases between them. The DNA for the CDR3 is TGTGCCAGCGAGAGTGCGGAGCTGTTTTTT. Translation: CASESAELFF.

The genes are TRBV19 and TRBJ2-7; tentative D call: TRBD2 (6 bases). Germline V gene lookup returns CDR1 LNHDA and CDR2 SQIVND (reference sequence). The CDR3 sequence is 14 residues long. The germline V and J ends were trimmed by 10 bases and 3 bases, with 19 bases remaining between them. CDR3 DNA: TGTGCCACCTCCACGGGGGTCTCCCACTACGAGCAGTACTTC. Residues: CATSTGVSHYEQYF.

This chain uses TRBV7-3 with TRBJ2-3, with TRBD2 matching 15 bases. The length of the CDR3 is 18 residues. CDR1 and CDR2 (germline): SGHTA, FQGTGA. Unmatched junction bases numbered 8, after V lost 4 bases and J lost 3 bases. The CDR3, as DNA: TGTGCCAGCAGCTACCGACGGACTAGCGGGGGGGAAACAGATACGCAGTATTTT. It specifies CASSYRRTSGGETDTQYF.

The V and J genes are TRBV18 and TRBJ1-4, with D unresolved. The V end was cut by 3 bases, the J end by 5 bases, with 7 bases between. This CDR3 is 13 amino acids long. CDR1 KGHSH and CDR2 LQKENI come from the germline V gene. The CDR3 protein is CASSPPGNEKLFF. The CDR3 DNA reads TGTGCCAGCTCACCCCCCGGGAATGAAAAACTGTTTTTT. Complete variable domain (other parts from reference TRBV18 and TRBJ1-4): NAGVMQNPRHLVRRRGQEARLRCSPMKGHSHVYWYRQLPEEGLKFMVYLQKENIIDESGMPKERFSAEFPKEGPSILRIQQVVRGDSAAYFCASSPPGNEKLFFGSGTQLSVL.

V gene TRBV5-1 combines with J gene TRBJ2-1; 11 bases are shared with TRBD2. The CDR3 is made up of 15 amino acids. CDR1 and CDR2 from the germline V gene are SGHRS and YFSETQ. V shed 4 bases, J shed 5 bases, and the junction held 5 bases outside the gene matches. The CDR3 loop is CASSPGTSGHNEQFF. In DNA, the CDR3 is TGCGCCAGCAGCCCCGGGACTAGCGGCCACAATGAGCAGTTCTTC.

V and J are TRBV5-1 and TRBJ1-1, with 8 bases aligning to TRBD1. Germline V gene data show CDR1 as SGHRS and CDR2 as YFSETQ. The CDR3 is 15 residues long. The V segment lost 0 bases and the J segment 3 bases; nucleotides outside the gene matches: 4. For the CDR3, the DNA is TGCGCCAGCAGCTTGGACAGGGGGAGGGACACTGAAGCTTTCTTT. Translating it yields CASSLDRGRDTEAFF. The full variable domain, rest sourced from reference TRBV5-1 and TRBJ1-1, is KAGVTQTPRYLIKTRGQQVTLSCSPISGHRSVSWYQQTPGQGLQFLFEYFSETQRNKGNFPGRFSGRQFSNSRSEMNVSTLELGDSALYLCASSLDRGRDTEAFFGQGTRLTVV.

J is TRBJ2-4 and V is TRBV30; 9 bases are a match to TRBD1. Germline CDR1 GTSNPN, CDR2 SVGIG (reference sequence). CDR3 length: 14 amino acids. After removal of 0 bases from V and 7 bases from J, the junction contained 4 bases not matched to a gene. CDR3 nucleotide sequence: TGTGCCTGGAGTGTACAGGGGACAGGGAACATTCAGTACTTC. Its protein is CAWSVQGTGNIQYF. Complete variable domain (other parts from reference TRBV30 and TRBJ2-4): SQTIHQWPATLVQPVGSPLSLECTVEGTSNPNLYWYRQAAGRGLQLLFYSVGIGQISSEVPQNLSASRPQDRQFILSSKKLLLSDSGFYLCAWSVQGTGNIQYFGAGTRLSVL.

V usage is TRBV11-2 and J usage is TRBJ1-1; TRBD1 agrees at 7 bases. The J segment lost 0 bases and the V segment lost 3 bases, leaving 10 bases of the junction unmatched. Per germline, CDR1 SGHAT and CDR2 FQNNGV. This CDR3 region has 17 residues. The CDR3 DNA sequence: TGTGCCAGCAGCTTGGGACGGGGGACAGCTATGAACACTGAAGCTTTCTTT. Encoded protein: CASSLGRGTAMNTEAFF.

V gene TRBV7-9 combines with J gene TRBJ1-2, with 7 nucleotides matching TRBD1. The CDR3 runs 13 residues. V was clipped by 5 bases and J by 6 bases; unmatched bases: 6. From germline, CDR1 is SEHNR and CDR2 FQNEAQ (reference sequence). CDR3 in DNA: TGTGCCAGCAGCCACTCAGGGGGGAATGGCTACACCTTC. This codes for CASSHSGGNGYTF.

The rearrangement uses TRBV24-1 and TRBJ2-2; a weak D match, TRBD1 (5 bases). This CDR3 has 17 amino acids. Germline lookup yields CDR1 KGHDR and CDR2 SFDVKD. V gave up 4 bases and J gave up 7 bases, with 21 bases separating them. The CDR3 is CATSDPDTGKKRGELFF. The CDR3 region has the DNA TGTGCCACCAGTGACCCGGACACTGGAAAGAAACGCGGGGAGCTGTTTTTT.

This chain uses TRBV13 with TRBJ2-3; 9 bases agree with TRBD1. This CDR3 region has 17 residues. V shed 3 bases, J shed 3 bases, and the junction held 10 bases outside the gene matches. Germline assignment: CDR1 PRHDT and CDR2 FYEKMQ (reference sequence). The CDR3 region is CASSFIPGQGWTDTQYF. The CDR3 bases are TGTGCCAGCAGCTTTATTCCGGGACAGGGATGGACAGATACGCAGTATTTT.

The chain employs TRBV18 and TRBJ1-4, with D unclear. The CDR3 is 14 residues long. V dropped 6 bases and J dropped 6 bases, with 14 bases sitting between them. CDR1 is KGHSH, CDR2 LQKENI, per germline. This CDR3 reads CASSAGLQDEKLFF. CDR3 nucleotides: TGTGCCAGCTCCGCGGGCTTACAAGATGAAAAACTGTTTTTT.

The chain is built from TRBV19 and TRBJ1-1, with a tentative D call TRBD1 (5 bases). Germline values: CDR1 LNHDA, CDR2 SQIVND (reference sequence). The CDR3 length is 15 residues. V lost 3 bases, J lost 4 bases, and 15 bases lay in between. The DNA of the CDR3 is TGTGCCAGTAGTATCGGGACTTTGGGTGGCACTGAAGCTTTCTTT. Residues: CASSIGTLGGTEAFF.

This chain joins TRBV4-3 and TRBJ2-2, with 8 bases matching TRBD1. Trimming took 3 bases from V and 6 from J; bases not matched to a gene: 6. The germline gives CDR1 LGHNA, CDR2 YSLEER. CDR3 size: 15 residues. The CDR3 nucleotides are TGCGCCAGCAGCCAGCGGACAGGGATGTCCGGGGAGCTGTTTTTT. Encoded protein: CASSQRTGMSGELFF.

The chain carries TRBV4-1 and TRBJ2-5, with D hard to call. V shed 1 base and J shed 4 bases, with 10 bases lying between them. The CDR3 totals 14 residues. Germline-derived CDR1 and CDR2 are MGHRA and YSYEKL. CDR3 nucleotides: TGCGCCAGCAGCCAAGTCGGTCAGGCAGAGACCCAGTACTTC. Residues: CASSQVGQAETQYF.

The table lists this clone with a count of one. The V call is TRBV29-1, the J call TRBJ2-2; D ambiguous. V shed 4 bases and J shed 1 base, with 4 bases lying between them. Per germline, CDR1 SQVTM and CDR2 ANQGSEA. The CDR3 has 12 amino acids. CDR3 nucleotides: TGCAGCGTTGGAGGGAACACCGGGGAGCTGTTTTTT. Residues: CSVGGNTGELFF.

This rearrangement joins TRBV7-2 to TRBJ1-1; D is ambiguous. The CDR3 covers 14 residues. V lost 5 bases to trimming and J lost 5 bases, with 15 bases between them. CDR1 and CDR2 from the germline V gene are SGHTA and FQGNSA. The CDR3 is CASSPQASGTEAFF. CDR3 coding DNA: TGTGCCAGCAGCCCCCAGGCGTCGGGGACTGAAGCTTTCTTT.

V and J are TRBV30 and TRBJ1-1; tentatively, D is TRBD1 (5 bases). V was pared by 1 base and J by 6 bases, with 12 bases between. Germline V gene data show CDR1 as GTSNPN and CDR2 as SVGIG (reference sequence). The CDR3 covers 13 residues. The CDR3 nucleotides read TGTGCCTGGAGTGGCGGGACGTACGCTGAAGCTTTCTTT. Its translation is CAWSGGTYAEAFF.

The CDR3 spells CASSPTGQRYEQYF. CDR3 DNA: TGTGCCAGCAGTCCCACGGGACAGCGATACGAGCAGTACTTC. The chain links TRBV27 to TRBJ2-7; TRBD1 agrees at 7 bases. V trimming: 5 bases; J trimming: 4 bases; junction bases outside the gene matches: 8. CDR3 length equals 14 residues. Looked up from germline, CDR1 is MNHEY and CDR2 is SMNVEV (reference sequence).

The chain is built from TRBV18 and TRBJ2-5, with 10 bases lining up with TRBD2. The CDR3 is 17 residues long. J lost 2 bases, V lost 2 bases, and 8 bases had no gene match. The germline gives CDR1 KGHSH, CDR2 LQKENI. The CDR3 DNA sequence: TGTGCCAGCTCACCAGGAGTAACACTAGCGGGGCAAGAGACCCAGTACTTC. Translated, it gives CASSPGVTLAGQETQYF.

The V call is TRBV6-5, the J call TRBJ2-5, with TRBD2 matching 9 bases. The CDR3 has 15 amino acids. J lost 2 bases, V lost 5 bases, and 6 bases had no gene match. Germline assignment: CDR1 MNHEY and CDR2 SVGAGI. CDR3 sequence reads: CASSPLAGTQETQYF. The CDR3 DNA follows: TGTGCCAGCAGTCCCCTAGCGGGAACACAAGAGACCCAGTACTTC.

The chain is built from TRBV3-1 (or the pseudogene TRBV3-2) and TRBJ2-2; unclear D gene. The germline gives CDR1 LGHDT, CDR2 YNNKEL (reference sequence). The CDR3 contains 15 residues. V was clipped by 0 bases and J by 2 bases, with 7 bases between them. The CDR3 nucleotides are TGTGCCAGCAGCCAAGAAAGCCTCAACACCGGGGAGCTGTTTTTT. It encodes CASSQESLNTGELFF.